This section outlines one TCR beta chain sequence together with its context. This receptor's antigen is unknown. Within one base of it there is no much larger clone, and no base qualities were kept. Using the deep immunoSEQ assay, TCR CDR3 regions were amplified from genomic DNA by multiplex PCR. Extracted genomic DNA from each cell subset was distributed evenly across all wells of several immunoSEQ 96-well plates, and each plate was treated as a replicate. Each replicate PCR for sorted subsets received around 0.2 ug genomic DNA, equal to about 30,000 T cell genomes. Purified libraries were measured with a Qubit 3.0 fluorometer, size-checked on a Bioanalyzer 2100, and measured again with the KAPA Library Quantification kit. Each immunoSEQ 96-well plate was sequenced on its own single-read 150-cycle Illumina NextSeq 550 flow cell. For the original study's pipeline: Because the immunoSEQ output included only junctional sequences and no quality scores, the filtering could not be the same as the filtering used for full-length reads. Sequences were annotated with PyIR, a Python wrapper for IgBLAST v1.9, and V/J genes and CDR3 were assigned using IMGT germline references. Reads with weak V/J assignments (E-value above 1e-6), missing CDR3, stop codons, out-of-frame junctions, or ambiguous translated residues were removed. V3J clonotypes were defined by identical inferred V gene, J gene, and CDR3 amino acid sequence. Percentage overlap between repertoires was computed as shared unique clonotypes divided by the size of the smaller repertoire. Repertoire richness was assessed with RTK rarefaction, the Chao1 estimator, and Recon v2.1 estimates of unobserved clonotypes. Generation probabilities for all TCRbeta clonotypes obtained by the gDNA method from a handful of donors were computed using OLGA. Not all clones reach the TCRdb copy of this immuneACCESS table, which keeps in-frame sequences only. Checked studies attribute under half of the gap to unresolved V genes and leave the rest unexplained. That table furnishes V, J and clone size, whereas the DNA furnished D and trimming. This sample has 850,000 to 1,100,000 clones in its table, and roughly 80% of those were observed once. The ten largest make up almost 0.9% of the sample.

The sample comes from a study of shared clonotypes between healthy human individuals (dated by TCRdb to between 2020 and 2021). A note on the overall study: A few men and a couple of women, aged 18 to 49 years, made up the cohort. For each donor, CD4 naive and CD4 memory were each given three plates, CD8 naive was given two plates, and CD8 memory was given one plate. The study deeply sequenced blood TCR repertoires of about 5 healthy adults to estimate repertoire size and the extent of clonotype sharing between individuals. Libraries were prepared and TCR repertoires were sequenced by different laboratories using diverse techniques, in order to increase sequencing depth and limit assay-specific biases. Between about 0.8 and 9.5 billion PBMCs per donor were obtained by leukapheresis. Here is what the overall study found, with its caveats: The genetic and exposure-history diversity represented was limited by the small number of donors. Only blood was sampled, and tissue TCR repertoires likely differ from those in blood. Estimated clonotype richness was generally larger for naive than for memory subsets. Based on pairwise subsampling, the degree of clonotype sharing among donors was expected to be affected by sequencing depth. Incomplete sequencing was indicated by rarefaction of sorted-subset datasets, despite the large sequencing depth. When a handful of donors were compared, the shared fraction of clonotypes was around 4.6% for naive CD4, around 3.6% for naive CD8, 2.3% for memory CD4, and roughly 0.4% for memory CD8. Higher generation probabilities were observed for clonotypes shared by all four sorted-subset donors than for non-shared clonotypes.

The donors were healthy, HIV-negative adults who had no recently reported acute infections or vaccinations. Every donor was a Caucasian adult living in Nashville, Tennessee, USA. Magnetic negative selection was used to enrich CD4+ T cells, after which naive cells were positively selected on CD45RA and the negative fraction became the memory subset. After blood collection by leukapheresis, PBMCs were isolated using Ficoll-Histopaque density gradient centrifugation and then cryopreserved in the vapor phase of liquid nitrogen. Analytical flow cytometry was used to check the purity and quantity of each magnetically sorted T cell population. Each sorted fraction had its genomic DNA isolated and then quantified by UV absorbance on a Nanodrop 2000c. From cysteine to phenylalanine, the CDR3 is 14 amino acids long. Only the CDR3 portion is preserved as DNA: 42 bases, with reading frame beginning at the first base. Unmatched junction bases come to 7, with V trimmed by 5 bases and J by 6 bases. CDR1 and CDR2 were assigned from the germline V gene as SGDLS and YYNGEE.

Source material: memory CD4+ T cells from PBMCs. Explained via the paper, the cell subset or site label denotes: CD45RA-negative fraction. This TCR derives from a man aged 18 to 30 in good health. Some clones in this sample may be carry-over from other donors' samples. In this chain, TRBV9 is recombined with TRBJ1-2; TRBD1 fits 10 bases in the junction. The CDR3 region reads CASRRTGTGDGYTF. The bases are TGTGCCAGCAGACGAACCGGGACAGGGGATGGCTACACCTTC.